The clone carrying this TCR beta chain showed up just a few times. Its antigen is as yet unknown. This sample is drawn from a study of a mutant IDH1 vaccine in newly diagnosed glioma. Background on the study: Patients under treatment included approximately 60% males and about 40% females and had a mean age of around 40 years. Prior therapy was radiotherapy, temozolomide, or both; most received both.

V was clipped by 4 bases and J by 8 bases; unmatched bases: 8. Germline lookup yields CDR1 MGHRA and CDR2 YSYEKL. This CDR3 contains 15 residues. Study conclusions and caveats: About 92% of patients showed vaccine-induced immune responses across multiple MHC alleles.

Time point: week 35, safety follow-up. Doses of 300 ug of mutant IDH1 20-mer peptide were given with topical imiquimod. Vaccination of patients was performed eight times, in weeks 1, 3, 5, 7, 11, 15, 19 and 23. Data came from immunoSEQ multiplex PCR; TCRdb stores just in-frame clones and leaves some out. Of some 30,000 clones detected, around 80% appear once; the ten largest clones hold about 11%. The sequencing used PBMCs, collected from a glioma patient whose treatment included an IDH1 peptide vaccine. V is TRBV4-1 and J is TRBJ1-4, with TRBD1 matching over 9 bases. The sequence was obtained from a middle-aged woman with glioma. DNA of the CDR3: TGCGCCAGCAGCCCCATGGACAGGGGAGGAGAAAAACTGTTTTTT. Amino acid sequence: CASSPMDRGGEKLFF.